This TCR beta chain originates from a study of T cell responses to AZD1222 COVID-19 vaccine. Germline V gene lookup returns CDR1 KGHDR and CDR2 SFDVKD. The CDR3 contains 13 residues. V was clipped by 4 bases and J by 6 bases, with 11 bases between them. Assay used: immunoSEQ multiplex PCR; TCRdb lists only in-frame clones, some missing. The sample holds approximately 120,000 clones, just over 90% seen once. This specimen consisted of peripheral blood, obtained on day 0 of AZD1222 vaccination. The chain joins TRBV24-1 to TRBJ2-5; maybe TRBD1 (5 bases). The receptor was isolated from an adult in good health. CDR3 DNA: TGTGCCACCAGTGAGGCAGGGTGGCAGACCCAGTACTTC. Translated, it gives CATSEAGWQTQYF.